A single sample is the source of the 28 T cell receptor beta chains below, sequenced in a study of blood T cell repertoires in COVID-19. This table comes from immunoSEQ multiplex PCR, and its TCRdb copy is limited to in-frame clones, with some not included. Of around 200,000 clones detected, 86% appear once; the ten largest clones hold 5% to 7%. The sequenced sample consisted of PBMCs or T cells enriched from blood (not recorded which). These receptors originate from a middle-aged man with acute COVID-19.

The rearrangement uses TRBV6-4 and TRBJ1-5, with D maybe TRBD1 (6 bases). Germline lookup yields CDR1 MRHNA and CDR2 SNTAGT. The length of the CDR3 is 13 residues. V shed 2 bases and J shed 9 bases, with 11 bases lying between them. CDR3 region: CASSDLGGGPQHF. CDR3 nucleotides: TGTGCCAGCAGTGACCTGGGAGGGGGGCCCCAGCATTTT.

The CDR3 loop reads CASSQLGQGSYNEQFF. CDR3 coding DNA: TGTGCCAGCAGCCAACTCGGACAGGGGTCCTACAATGAGCAGTTCTTC. The chain links TRBV3-1 (or the pseudogene TRBV3-2) to TRBJ2-1; 9 nucleotides match TRBD1. CDR1 is LGHDT and CDR2 is YNNKEL in the germline V gene (reference sequence). This CDR3 region has 16 residues. V gave up 2 bases and J gave up 1 base; unmatched junction bases: 3.

The rearrangement joins TRBV14 to TRBJ2-1; TRBD1 is a possible D gene (6 bases). The germline V and J ends were trimmed by 1 base and 5 bases, with 18 bases remaining between them. There are 17 residues in the CDR3. Germline CDR1 and CDR2: SGHDN and FVKESK. CDR3 coding DNA: TGTGCCAGCAGCCAAGCCGTCCTGATACGGGACAACAATGAGCAGTTCTTC. Its translation is CASSQAVLIRDNNEQFF.

The chain has TRBV5-5 and TRBJ2-2; 11 bases are a match to TRBD1. Germline lookup yields CDR1 SGHKS and CDR2 YYEKEE (reference sequence). V trimming: 4 bases; J trimming: 3 bases; junction bases outside the gene matches: 5. The CDR3 spans 16 residues. In DNA, the CDR3 is TGTGCCAGCAGCGCCGGGACAGGGGGGGACACCGGGGAGCTGTTTTTT. As protein: CASSAGTGGDTGELFF. The full variable domain, completed using reference TRBV5-5 and TRBJ2-2, is DAGVTQSPTHLIKTRGQQVTLRCSPISGHKSVSWYQQVLGQGPQFIFQYYEKEERGRGNFPDRFSARQFPNYSSELNVNALLLGDSALYLCASSAGTGGDTGELFFGEGSRLTVL.

The chain employs TRBV2 and TRBJ1-1; no firm D call. This CDR3 region has 14 residues. CDR1 SNHLY and CDR2 FYNNEI come from the germline V gene. The V end lost 2 bases, the J end lost 1 base, and 8 bases lay between the germline ends. This CDR3 reads CASSETVSNTEAFF. The CDR3 DNA reads TGTGCCAGCAGTGAAACGGTTTCGAACACTGAAGCTTTCTTT.

CDR3 bases: TGTGCCAGCAGCCCAACTAGCGGTTGGAGGTTAGGTGAGCAGTTCTTC. The encoded protein is CASSPTSGWRLGEQFF. V usage is TRBV27 and J usage is TRBJ2-1, with TRBD2 identical over 8 bases. Losses at the gene ends were 6 bases for V and 9 bases for J; bases not matched to a gene: 16. Germline CDR1 reads MNHEY; CDR2 reads SMNVEV (reference sequence). The CDR3 is made up of 16 amino acids.

The chain uses TRBV10-3 and TRBJ2-1; no definite D call. Germline V gene sequence: CDR1 ENHRY, CDR2 SYGVKD. The CDR3 totals 13 residues. V dropped 11 bases and J dropped 6 bases, with 17 bases sitting between them. In DNA form, the CDR3 reads TGTGCCGCCCAGATCAATGGTGGCAATGAGCAGTTCTTC. Residues: CAAQINGGNEQFF.

The chain uses TRBV9 and TRBJ2-5, with TRBD1 matching over 10 bases. Unmatched junction bases numbered 4, after V lost 0 bases and J lost 5 bases. This CDR3 comprises 15 residues. The V gene's germline CDR1 is SGDLS and CDR2 YYNGEE. The chain's CDR3 is CASSVATGGGETQYF. Written as DNA, the CDR3 is TGTGCCAGCAGCGTAGCGACAGGGGGCGGCGAGACCCAGTACTTC. Drawing the rest from reference TRBV9 and TRBJ2-5, the complete variable domain is DSGVTQTPKHLITATGQRVTLRCSPRSGDLSVYWYQQSLDQGLQFLIQYYNGEERAKGNILERFSAQQFPDLHSELNLSSLELGDSALYFCASSVATGGGETQYFGPGTRLLVL.

The chain employs TRBV15 and TRBJ2-3, with 10 bases that match TRBD1. Trimming at V came to 4 bases and at J to 2 bases, leaving 9 bases not matched to a gene. This CDR3 comprises 17 residues. In germline, CDR1 is LNHNV, CDR2 YYDKDF (reference sequence). For the CDR3, the DNA is TGTGCCACCAGCACAGGCGACAGGGGGCATCACACAGATACGCAGTATTTT. Amino acids: CATSTGDRGHHTDTQYF. Full variable domain (outside the CDR3, taken from reference TRBV15 and TRBJ2-3): DAMVIQNPRYQVTQFGKPVTLSCSQTLNHNVMYWYQQKSSQAPKLLFHYYDKDFNNEADTPDNFQSRRPNTSFCFLDIRSPGLGDTAMYLCATSTGDRGHHTDTQYFGPGTRLTVL.

The chain couples TRBV3-1 (or the pseudogene TRBV3-2) to TRBJ1-3; D is ambiguous. This CDR3 is 12 amino acids long. Germline lookup yields CDR1 LGHDT and CDR2 YNNKEL (reference sequence). Trimming shortened V by 3 bases and J by 4 bases, and 4 bases separated the two germline ends. The CDR3 DNA sequence: TGTGCCAGCAGCCAGAGGGGAAACACCATATATTTT. It is translated as CASSQRGNTIYF.

The chain joins TRBV28 to TRBJ2-7, with 10 positions matching TRBD1. In germline, CDR1 is MDHEN, CDR2 SYDVKM. This CDR3 is 15 amino acids long. Trimming at V came to 5 bases and at J to 5 bases, leaving 9 bases not matched to a gene. The CDR3 spells CASSLRGTGVHEQYF. The CDR3 DNA sequence: TGTGCCAGCAGTCTTCGCGGGACAGGGGTACACGAGCAGTACTTC.

The chain carries TRBV7-2 and TRBJ1-2, with 8 positions matching TRBD1. The CDR3 is 15 residues long. Germline assignment: CDR1 SGHTA and CDR2 FQGNSA. Germline trimming cut 6 bases from V and 8 bases from J; bases unmatched to any gene: 14. The CDR3 spells CASSLSDRGTEGYTF. The CDR3, as DNA: TGTGCCAGCAGTCTATCCGACAGGGGAACGGAAGGCTACACCTTC.

The V and J genes are TRBV7-9 and TRBJ2-1; 9 bases match TRBD1. The ends lost 5 bases at V and 4 bases at J; junction bases unmatched: 9. Germline values: CDR1 SEHNR, CDR2 FQNEAQ (reference sequence). CDR3 length: 16 amino acids. The CDR3 nucleotides read TGTGCCAGCAGCAAAGATGGGGACAGGGATTACAATGAGCAGTTCTTC. Encoded protein: CASSKDGDRDYNEQFF. The whole variable domain, remainder taken from reference TRBV7-9 and TRBJ2-1, is DTGVSQNPRHKITKRGQNVTFRCDPISEHNRLYWYRQTLGQGPEFLTYFQNEAQLEKSRLLSDRFSAERPKGSFSTLEIQRTEQGDSAMYLCASSKDGDRDYNEQFFGPGTRLTVL.

The CDR3 spells CASSSPRGPISYEQYF. The CDR3 nucleotides are TGTGCCAGCAGTTCACCCCGAGGGCCGATCTCCTACGAGCAGTACTTC. The V gene is TRBV6-2 or TRBV6-3, the J gene TRBJ2-7; D may be TRBD2 (5 bases). The CDR3 runs 16 residues. Germline-derived CDR1 and CDR2 are MNHEY and SVGEGT. V lost 4 bases to trimming and J lost 0 bases, with 16 bases between them.

The gene calls are TRBV13 and TRBJ2-2; TRBD2 aligns across 10 bases. This CDR3 contains 15 residues. Losses at the gene ends were 5 bases for V and 6 bases for J; bases not matched to a gene: 6. Looked up from germline, CDR1 is PRHDT and CDR2 is FYEKMQ (reference sequence). The CDR3 coding sequence is TGTGCCAGCAGCCCGGGAGCGGGAGGGTCCGGGGAGCTGTTTTTT. Its translation: CASSPGAGGSGELFF.

V gene TRBV9 combines with J gene TRBJ2-1, with TRBD2 matching 9 bases. The length of the CDR3 is 14 residues. V was clipped by 7 bases and J by 8 bases; unmatched bases: 10. The V gene's germline CDR1 is SGDLS and CDR2 YYNGEE. The CDR3 loop reads CASDPGTSRYEQFF. The CDR3 nucleotides are TGTGCCAGCGATCCTGGGACTAGCAGGTATGAGCAGTTCTTC.

The J gene is TRBJ1-1, the V gene TRBV11-2, with 8 bases fitting TRBD1. Germline CDR1 SGHAT, CDR2 FQNNGV. The V segment lost 3 bases and the J segment 0 bases; nucleotides outside the gene matches: 3. The CDR3 is 15 residues long. The CDR3 DNA is TGTGCCAGCAGCTTGGTGGGACAGGTGAACACTGAAGCTTTCTTT. As protein: CASSLVGQVNTEAFF. Supplemented by reference TRBV11-2 and TRBJ1-1, the full variable domain reads EAGVAQSPRYKIIEKRQSVAFWCNPISGHATLYWYQQILGQGPKLLIQFQNNGVVDDSQLPKDRFSAERLKGVDSTLKIQPAKLEDSAVYLCASSLVGQVNTEAFFGQGTRLTVV.

The chain is built from TRBV19 and TRBJ1-1, with a weak D call TRBD1 (6 bases). Germline V gives CDR1 LNHDA, CDR2 SQIVND (reference sequence). V shed 3 bases and J shed 6 bases, with 17 bases lying between them. This CDR3 spans 15 amino acids. The chain's CDR3 is CASSIDAQGRAEAFF. The CDR3 region has the DNA TGTGCCAGTAGTATCGACGCACAGGGTAGGGCTGAAGCTTTCTTT.

The chain joins TRBV18 to TRBJ2-1; 9 bases align to TRBD2. CDR3 length equals 17 residues. CDR1 is KGHSH and CDR2 is LQKENI in the germline V gene. V dropped 2 bases and J dropped 5; count of bases not matched to a gene: 10. The chain's CDR3 is CASSPIGAGGRNNEQFF. The CDR3 DNA is TGTGCCAGCTCACCAATCGGCGCGGGGGGGCGCAACAATGAGCAGTTCTTC.

This chain connects TRBV7-9 to TRBJ2-5; D ambiguous. The V end was cut by 3 bases, the J end by 5 bases, with 19 bases between. This CDR3 region has 16 residues. CDR1 is SEHNR and CDR2 is FQNEAQ in the germline V gene (reference sequence). CDR3 sequence: CASSFRRIGVSETQYF. CDR3 coding DNA: TGTGCCAGCAGCTTCCGTCGTATCGGTGTTTCGGAGACCCAGTACTTC.

This sequence joins TRBV9 and TRBJ1-2; D is possibly TRBD1 (5 bases). The CDR3 sequence is 14 residues long. Germline-derived CDR1 and CDR2 are SGDLS and YYNGEE. Trimming cost V 4 bases and J 4 bases, with 14 bases left between them. The CDR3 DNA reads as TGTGCCAGCAGCCCTCAGCAGACAGCCTATGGCTACACCTTC. It translates to CASSPQQTAYGYTF.

The chain is built from TRBV28 and TRBJ2-7, with TRBD2 matching over 8 bases. After removal of 1 base from V and 6 bases from J, the junction contained 8 bases not matched to a gene. The length of the CDR3 is 15 residues. Germline CDR1 is MDHEN and CDR2 is SYDVKM. CDR3 sequence (DNA): TGTGCCAGCAGTTTATTTGGTGCGGGGGGCGGCGAGCAGTACTTC. Translating gives CASSLFGAGGGEQYF.

The rearrangement joins TRBV5-5 to TRBJ1-1, with D maybe TRBD1 (5 bases). Germline values: CDR1 SGHKS, CDR2 YYEKEE (reference sequence). V was pared by 5 bases and J by 0 bases, with 11 bases between. The CDR3 runs to 14 residues. CDR3 nucleotides: TGTGCCAGCAGGCCAGGGTGGTTGAACACTGAAGCTTTCTTT. Encoded protein: CASRPGWLNTEAFF.

V is TRBV15 and J is TRBJ2-1; no clear D gene. The V and J ends lost 4 bases and 9 bases respectively, with 10 bases between them. The CDR3 loop spans 12 amino acids. Germline values: CDR1 LNHNV, CDR2 YYDKDF (reference sequence). The CDR3 coding sequence is TGTGCCACCAGCATCGGTTCGAGTGAGCAGTTCTTC. It is translated as CATSIGSSEQFF. The full variable domain, with the rest looked up from reference TRBV15 and TRBJ2-1, is DAMVIQNPRYQVTQFGKPVTLSCSQTLNHNVMYWYQQKSSQAPKLLFHYYDKDFNNEADTPDNFQSRRPNTSFCFLDIRSPGLGDTAMYLCATSIGSSEQFFGPGTRLTVL.

The rearrangement joins TRBV7-9 to TRBJ1-5; 11 bases are shared with TRBD1. J was trimmed by 0 bases and V by 3 bases; bases with no gene match: 10. Germline V lookup: CDR1 SEHNR, CDR2 FQNEAQ (reference sequence). CDR3 length: 19 amino acids. CDR3 nucleotides: TGTGCCAGCAGCTTTTGGATTGGGACAGGGGGAAGTAGCAATCAGCCCCAGCATTTT. Its protein is CASSFWIGTGGSSNQPQHF.

J is TRBJ2-1 and V is TRBV9; 7 bases align to TRBD2. The CDR3 runs to 15 residues. CDR1 SGDLS and CDR2 YYNGEE come from the germline V gene. The J segment lost 3 bases and the V segment lost 4 bases, leaving 7 bases of the junction unmatched. CDR3 amino acids: CASSPGGSVYNEQFF. The CDR3 coding sequence is TGTGCCAGCAGCCCCGGCGGGAGCGTCTACAATGAGCAGTTCTTC.

V usage is TRBV3-1 (or the pseudogene TRBV3-2) and J usage is TRBJ2-3, with 14 bases fitting TRBD2. The CDR3 spans 18 residues. The germline V gene encodes CDR1 LGHDT and CDR2 YNNKEL (reference sequence). V gave up 7 bases and J gave up 3 bases; unmatched junction bases: 12. In DNA form, the CDR3 reads TGTGCCAGCACCATACCCGGGACTAGCGGGAGAAAGACAGATACGCAGTATTTT. Translation: CASTIPGTSGRKTDTQYF.

The chain has TRBV3-1 (or the pseudogene TRBV3-2) and TRBJ2-2, with no clear D. V lost 0 bases and J 10 bases, leaving 9 bases between the germline ends. CDR3 length equals 13 residues. Germline CDR1 is LGHDT and CDR2 is YNNKEL (reference sequence). The CDR3 is CASSQDIALELFF. In DNA form, the CDR3 reads TGTGCCAGCAGCCAAGATATAGCCCTGGAGCTGTTTTTT.